A selection of T cell receptor beta chains follows, all from one sample in a study of follicular helper T cells after annual influenza vaccination. TCRdb's table, derived via immunoSEQ multiplex PCR, lists solely in-frame clones and lacks some. Of about 27,000 clones detected, approximately 80% appear once; the ten largest clones hold about 1.2%. Sequenced here: CXCR5+ CD38- circulating T follicular helper cells from blood, sampled on the day of influenza vaccination. The receptors stem from an adult who received the influenza vaccine. CDR3s include the opening cysteine and the closing phenylalanine or tryptophan. A D gene is named only where the DNA matches it firmly. Clone sizes are given selectively: once, few, many, or a class where the clone is expanded.

J gene | D gene | clone size | V gene | CDR3 protein | CDR3 DNA
TRBJ1-5 | NA | once | TRBV2 | CASSERGWGNQPQHF | TGTGCCAGCAGTGAAAGGGGGTGGGGGAATCAGCCCCAGCATTTT
TRBJ1-1 | TRBD1 | NA | TRBV18 | CASFGTANTEAFF | TGTGCCAGCTTCGGGACAGCGAACACTGAAGCTTTCTTT
TRBJ1-2 | NA | NA | TRBV19 | CASSMRDYGYTF | TGTGCCAGTAGTATGAGGGACTATGGCTACACCTTC
TRBJ2-7 | TRBD1 | once | TRBV6-1 | CASSDANRDRAREQYF | TGTGCCAGCAGTGACGCAAACCGGGACAGGGCTAGAGAGCAGTACTTC
TRBJ2-7 | TRBD2 | NA | TRBV6-5 | CASSRAGASYEQYF | TGTGCCAGCAGTAGAGCGGGAGCCTCCTACGAGCAGTACTTC
TRBJ2-3 | NA | NA | TRBV5-1 | CASSVSRGGADTQYF | TGCGCCAGCAGCGTCTCGAGGGGAGGCGCAGATACGCAGTATTTT
TRBJ2-6 | NA | few | TRBV19 | CASSIGRANVLTF | TGTGCCAGTAGTATAGGGCGGGCCAACGTCCTGACTTTC
TRBJ2-7 | NA | NA | TRBV28 | CASGPYEQYF | TGTGCCAGCGGGCCCTACGAGCAGTACTTC
TRBJ1-1 | NA | NA | TRBV5-4 | CASSLVGERQAFF | TGTGCCAGCAGCTTGGTGGGTGAGAGGCAAGCTTTCTTT
TRBJ2-1 | TRBD1 | NA | TRBV7-9 | CASSPPGTGETEQFF | TGTGCCAGCAGCCCGCCCGGGACAGGGGAGACTGAGCAGTTCTTC
TRBJ1-1 | NA | NA | TRBV6-6 | CASSYQYTEAFF | TGTGCCAGCAGTTACCAATACACTGAAGCTTTCTTT
TRBJ2-1 | NA | NA | TRBV7-3 | CASSLEGGRYNEQFF | TGTGCCAGCAGCTTAGAGGGGGGGCGATACAATGAGCAGTTCTTC
TRBJ1-1 | NA | NA | TRBV5-1 | CASSLVGGNTEAFF | TGCGCCAGCAGCTTGGTAGGGGGGAACACTGAAGCTTTCTTT
TRBJ2-3 | NA | NA | TRBV5-1 | CASSPRDPRTDTQYF | TGCGCCAGCAGCCCCCGGGATCCCCGCACAGATACGCAGTATTTT
TRBJ2-2 | TRBD1 | NA | TRBV5-1 | CASSSGGTGGNTGELFF | TGCGCCAGCAGCTCTGGCGGGACAGGGGGTAACACCGGGGAGCTGTTTTTT
TRBJ2-3 | NA | NA | TRBV5-1 | CASSFGHGFTDTQYF | TGCGCCAGCAGCTTCGGACACGGGTTCACAGATACGCAGTATTTT
TRBJ2-7 | TRBD2 | NA | TRBV7-2 | CASSSTISGGEQYF | TGTGCCAGCAGCTCGACTATTTCGGGAGGGGAGCAGTACTTC
TRBJ1-4 | NA | NA | TRBV5-6 | CASSLRGNRENEKLFF | TGTGCCAGCAGCTTAAGGGGGAACAGGGAGAATGAAAAACTGTTTTTT
TRBJ2-2 | NA | NA | TRBV19 | CASNTPGDTGELFF | TGTGCCAGTAACACCCCAGGGGACACCGGGGAGCTGTTTTTT
TRBJ2-7 | TRBD2 | NA | TRBV7-6 | CASSLTSGSSYEQYF | TGTGCCAGCAGCCTTACTAGCGGGAGCTCCTACGAGCAGTACTTC
TRBJ1-1 | NA | once | TRBV7-3 | CASSSGLGTEAFF | TGTGCCAGCAGCTCGGGGTTGGGCACTGAAGCTTTCTTT
TRBJ1-5 | NA | few | TRBV15 | CAPRQWGGGNQPQHF | TGTGCCCCCAGACAATGGGGGGGTGGCAATCAGCCCCAGCATTTT
TRBJ2-2 | TRBD1 | NA | TRBV28 | CASSFGTASNTGELFF | TGTGCCAGCAGTTTTGGGACAGCTTCGAACACCGGGGAGCTGTTTTTT
TRBJ2-3 | TRBD2 | NA | TRBV5-1 | CASGIAGAFTDTQYF | TGCGCCAGCGGGATAGCGGGGGCCTTCACAGATACGCAGTATTTT
TRBJ2-5 | NA | NA | TRBV2 | CASRRDNQETQYF | TGTGCCAGCAGAAGGGACAACCAAGAGACCCAGTACTTC
TRBJ1-2 | NA | NA | TRBV29-1 | CSVTNSGVGYGYTF | TGCAGCGTGACTAACAGTGGTGTCGGCTATGGCTACACCTTC
TRBJ2-7 | TRBD1 | NA | TRBV12-5 | CASGTTGGANEQYF | TGTGCTAGTGGTACAACAGGGGGCGCGAACGAGCAGTACTTC
TRBJ2-5 | NA | NA | TRBV18 | CASSTSGVETQYF | TGTGCCAGCTCAACTTCAGGGGTAGAGACCCAGTACTTC
TRBJ2-2 | NA | NA | TRBV30 | CAWTPRGSARSGELFF | TGTGCCTGGACCCCGCGGGGTTCGGCCCGCTCCGGGGAGCTGTTTTTT
TRBJ2-7 | TRBD1 | NA | TRBV4-2 | CASSQLTSRGQSPYEQYF | TGTGCCAGCAGCCAACTAACTTCTAGGGGACAGAGCCCCTACGAGCAGTACTTC
TRBJ2-3 | NA | once | TRBV2 | CASSEERPDTQYF | TGTGCCAGCAGTGAAGAGCGACCAGATACGCAGTATTTT
TRBJ1-3 | NA | few | TRBV11-2 | CASRGGGNTIYF | TGTGCCAGCAGAGGGGGTGGAAACACCATATATTTT
TRBJ2-7 | NA | NA | TRBV7-9 | CASSRGANYEQYF | TGTGCCAGCAGCCGCGGGGCGAACTACGAGCAGTACTTC
TRBJ2-5 | TRBD1 | few | TRBV15 | CATSRGRDSLETQYF | TGTGCCACCAGCAGAGGAAGGGACAGTCTGGAGACCCAGTACTTC
TRBJ2-7 | NA | NA | TRBV14 | CASSPTGSSNSYEQYF | TGTGCCAGCAGCCCTACAGGGTCGTCGAACTCCTACGAGCAGTACTTC
TRBJ1-1 | NA | NA | TRBV5-8 | CASSLISGGTEAFF | TGTGCCAGCAGCTTAATCTCGGGAGGCACTGAAGCTTTCTTT
TRBJ1-4 | NA | NA | TRBV7-9 | CASSVDRSTEKLFF | TGTGCCAGCAGCGTAGACAGGTCTACTGAAAAACTGTTTTTT
TRBJ1-1 | NA | NA | TRBV11-2 | CASSSTGLFMNTEAFF | TGTGCCAGCAGTTCCACAGGGCTTTTCATGAACACTGAAGCTTTCTTT
TRBJ2-3 | NA | NA | TRBV5-4 | CASSFGTGLTDTQYF | TGTGCCAGCAGCTTTGGTACAGGCCTCACAGATACGCAGTATTTT
TRBJ2-7 | TRBD2 | NA | TRBV10-3 | CAISATSGRVDEQYF | TGTGCCATCAGTGCGACTAGCGGGAGGGTGGACGAGCAGTACTTC
TRBJ2-3 | TRBD2 | NA | TRBV5-4 | CASSLVGGGATDTQYF | TGTGCCAGCAGCTTGGTGGGCGGGGGGGCGACAGATACGCAGTATTTT
TRBJ2-5 | TRBD2 | NA | TRBV9 | CASSPTSGGRETQYF | TGTGCCAGCAGCCCCACTAGCGGGGGCCGGGAGACCCAGTACTTC
TRBJ2-7 | TRBD1 | once | TRBV30 | CAGQPGQGFGEQYF | TGTGCCGGTCAACCGGGACAGGGTTTCGGCGAGCAGTACTTC
TRBJ2-3 | NA | NA | TRBV29-1 | CSARRGRVTDTQYF | TGCAGCGCCCGGCGGGGTCGGGTAACAGATACGCAGTATTTT
TRBJ2-3 | TRBD2 | NA | TRBV18 | CASSTGGAGRTDTQYF | TGTGCCAGCTCCACGGGAGGTGCCGGGAGGACAGATACGCAGTATTTT
TRBJ2-1 | TRBD2 | NA | TRBV2 | CASRKRLAGELSYNEQFF | TGTGCCAGCAGAAAGCGGTTAGCGGGAGAACTCTCCTACAATGAGCAGTTCTTC
TRBJ1-6 | NA | few | TRBV6-1 | CASRGLWTESPLHF | TGTGCCAGCAGGGGACTCTGGACGGAATCACCCCTCCACTTT
TRBJ2-1 | TRBD1 | NA | TRBV7-6 | CASSEGQAEEQFYNEQFF | TGTGCCAGCAGCGAAGGACAGGCCGAAGAGCAATTCTACAATGAGCAGTTCTTC
TRBJ1-2 | NA | NA | TRBV29-1 | CSVERGSGAGAGYTF | TGCAGCGTTGAGAGGGGATCAGGAGCGGGCGCTGGCTACACCTTC
TRBJ1-2 | NA | NA | TRBV6-6 | CASSYGENYGYTF | TGTGCCAGCAGTTACGGAGAGAACTATGGCTACACCTTC
TRBJ2-1 | TRBD2 | NA | TRBV4-2 | CASSTTRAGEQFF | TGTGCCAGCAGCACGACGAGAGCGGGAGAGCAGTTCTTC
TRBJ2-5 | TRBD2 | NA | TRBV7-9 | CASRWTSGETQYF | TGTGCCAGCAGGTGGACTAGCGGCGAGACCCAGTACTTC
TRBJ2-1 | TRBD2 | NA | TRBV7-2 | CASSLYGRGANEQFF | TGTGCCAGCAGCCTATATGGGCGGGGGGCGAATGAGCAGTTCTTC
TRBJ2-6 | NA | NA | TRBV9 | CASSAKAGQGTGANVLTF | TGTGCCAGCAGCGCGAAAGCGGGACAAGGAACTGGGGCCAACGTCCTGACTTTC